These 10 T cell receptor beta chains came from one sample sequenced in a study of human T cells and chemical hapten exposure. TCRdb reprocessed the RACE reads with MiXCR, giving one entry per CDR3 protein. Of around 120,000 distinct CDR3 sequences in the sample, about 13% are singletons; the top ten hold approximately 0.92%. Time point here: patch test 1, 2 weeks after DPC sensitization. Treatment noted: therapeutic diphenylcyclopropenone sensitization with weekly scalp DPC. The sequenced sample was whole blood, obtained in connection with sensitization to the hapten diphenylcyclopropenone (DPC). Receptors originate from a man aged 18 to 29 with alopecia areata. Some clones in this sample may be carry-over from other donors' samples.

The rearrangement uses TRBV4-3 and TRBJ2-7; no definite D call. The germline CDR1 and CDR2 sequences are LGHNA and YSLEER. The CDR3 is made up of 13 amino acids. V gave up 0 bases and J gave up 6 bases, with 9 bases separating them. Written as DNA, the CDR3 is TGCGCCAGCAGCCAAGATAGGAGTACCGAGCAGTACGTC. Amino acid sequence: CASSQDRSTEQYV.

This clonotype was observed a few times. The chain recombines TRBV7-3 with TRBJ2-3; D possibly uses TRBD1 or TRBD2 (5 bases each). The V gene's germline CDR1 is SGHTA and CDR2 FQGTGA. CDR3 length: 14 amino acids. The ends were cut back, 3 bases at V and 2 bases at J, with 9 bases in the middle. The CDR3 sequence: CASSFLGATDTQYF. In nucleotides, the CDR3 is TGTGCCAGCAGCTTCCTCGGGGCCACAGATACGCAGTATTTT.

This clonotype was picked up a small number of times. The rearrangement uses TRBV7-9 and TRBJ1-5; D unresolved. This CDR3 is 14 amino acids long. Per the germline V gene, CDR1 is SEHNR and CDR2 is FQNEAQ (reference sequence). V shed 5 bases and J shed 2 bases, with 10 bases lying between them. CDR3 amino acids: CASSPVGGNQPQHF. In nucleotides, the CDR3 is TGTGCCAGCAGCCCCGTCGGGGGCAATCAGCCCCAGCATTTT.

The chain is built from TRBV4-1 and TRBJ1-3, with 9 bases that match TRBD1. Germline V CDR1 and CDR2: MGHRA, YSYEKL. Germline trimming cut 1 base from V and 4 bases from J; bases unmatched to any gene: 5. The CDR3 has 16 amino acids. This chain's CDR3 is CASSQGPGQGGNTIYF. The DNA of the CDR3 is TGCGCCAGCAGCCAAGGACCGGGACAGGGAGGAAACACCATATATTTT.

In its sample, this clonotype was seen a few times. V usage is TRBV6-6 and J usage is TRBJ2-6, with D hard to call. The germline gives CDR1 MNHNY, CDR2 SVGAGI (reference sequence). CDR3 length: 15 amino acids. The V gene lost 2 bases and the J gene lost 0 bases, with 5 bases spanning the gap. CDR3 region: CASSYKDSGANVLTF. The DNA for the CDR3 is TGTGCCAGCAGTTACAAAGACTCTGGGGCCAACGTCCTGACTTTC.

The chain links TRBV12-3 or TRBV12-4 to TRBJ2-1; D perhaps matches TRBD1 (5 bases). V lost 4 bases and J 0 bases, leaving 19 bases between the germline ends. The CDR3 has 18 residues. CDR3 protein: CASSSRLPGRRSYNEQFF. CDR3 nucleotide sequence: TGTGCCAGCAGTTCACGGCTACCAGGGCGACGCTCCTACAATGAGCAGTTCTTC.

CDR3 protein: CASSLFRGASTDTQYF. The CDR3 nucleotides read TGCGCCAGCAGCTTGTTTCGGGGGGCAAGCACAGATACGCAGTATTTT. The V and J genes are TRBV5-1 and TRBJ2-3; weak D call: TRBD2 (7 bases). The CDR3 consists of 16 residues. Trimming pared 1 base from V and 0 bases from J, leaving 12 bases between. Germline CDR1 reads SGHRS; CDR2 reads YFSETQ.

This clonotype has more than one count but fewer than ten. This chain links TRBV20-1 with TRBJ2-2; 10 bases line up with TRBD2. This CDR3 comprises 15 residues. CDR1 and CDR2 (germline): DFQATT, SNEGSKA (reference sequence). The J segment lost 5 bases and the V segment lost 1 base, leaving 4 bases of the junction unmatched. This chain's CDR3 is CSARASGGRTGELFF. The DNA for the CDR3 is TGCAGTGCTAGAGCTAGCGGGGGTCGAACCGGGGAGCTGTTTTTT.

The chain recombines TRBV10-1 with TRBJ2-7, with 8 bases aligning to TRBD1. The CDR3 has 14 amino acids. Germline values: CDR1 WNHNN, CDR2 SYGVQD (reference sequence). Trimming at V came to 1 base and at J to 5 bases, leaving 4 bases not matched to a gene. The CDR3 loop is CASSEFRTGHEQYF. The DNA of the CDR3 is TGCGCCAGCAGTGAGTTCCGGACAGGGCACGAGCAGTACTTC.

The chain joins TRBV3-1 to TRBJ1-3; 7 nucleotides line up with TRBD1. J gave up 0 bases and V 4 bases, and 9 bases lay outside the gene matches. The CDR3 is 17 amino acids. CDR1 is LGHDT, CDR2 YNNKEL, per germline (reference sequence). CDR3 in amino acids: CASSPRLGTASGNTIYF. The CDR3 DNA reads TGTGCCAGCAGCCCGAGGCTTGGGACAGCCTCTGGAAACACCATATATTTT. Looking up the rest from reference TRBV3-1 and TRBJ1-3 gives the full variable domain: DTAVSQTPKYLVTQMGNDKSIKCEQNLGHDTMYWYKQDSKKFLKIMFSYNNKELIINETVPNRFSPKSPDKAHLNLHINSLELGDSAVYFCASSPRLGTASGNTIYFGEGSWLTVV.